The 20 T cell receptor beta chains in this list originate from one sample, sequenced in a study of shared clonotypes between healthy human individuals. TCRdb keeps only in-frame clones here, not all; method: immunoSEQ multiplex PCR. Of around 1.6 million clones in the sample, under 99% were seen once. The sequenced sample was naive CD4+ T cells sorted from blood. The sample's subset: CD45RA+ positively selected. Source of these receptors: a man younger than 45 in good health.

The V and J genes are TRBV18 and TRBJ2-1; the match to TRBD1 covers 7 bases. The CDR3 contains 15 residues. V shed 3 bases and J 7 bases; nucleotides not matched to a gene: 9. Germline CDR1 KGHSH, CDR2 LQKENI. CDR3 protein: CASSPKQGKWNEQFF. The CDR3 DNA is TGTGCCAGCTCACCTAAACAGGGGAAGTGGAATGAGCAGTTCTTC.

The genes are TRBV7-9 and TRBJ1-2; 8 bases fit TRBD1. The CDR3 is 15 amino acids. In germline, CDR1 is SEHNR, CDR2 FQNEAQ (reference sequence). Germline trimming cut 4 bases from V and 6 bases from J; bases unmatched to any gene: 10. The CDR3 spells CASSSTPRTGHGYTF. CDR3 nucleotide sequence: TGTGCCAGCAGCTCGACTCCCAGGACAGGGCATGGCTACACCTTC.

The gene calls are TRBV5-4 and TRBJ2-2; TRBD1 matches 10 bases. Trimming cost V 4 bases and J 4 bases; bases outside gene matches: 4. Germline V gene data show CDR1 as SGHNT and CDR2 as YYREEE (reference sequence). This CDR3 is 15 amino acids long. This CDR3 is CASSPRDRGTGELFF. The CDR3 nucleotides are TGTGCCAGCAGCCCACGGGACAGGGGCACCGGGGAGCTGTTTTTT.

This chain joins TRBV11-3 and TRBJ2-2; 10 bases match TRBD2. The ends lost 0 bases at V and 6 bases at J; junction bases unmatched: 7. The germline gives CDR1 SGHNT, CDR2 YENEEA. This CDR3 has 17 residues. The CDR3 loop is CASSLEGLAGVSGELFF. The CDR3, as DNA: TGTGCCAGCAGCTTAGAAGGGCTAGCGGGAGTGTCCGGGGAGCTGTTTTTT.

The V call is TRBV7-9, the J call TRBJ1-1; D call uncertain. Germline loops: CDR1 SEHNR, CDR2 FQNEAQ (reference sequence). The CDR3 consists of 14 residues. Deletions cut 1 base from V and 5 bases from J, with 11 bases between. This CDR3 is CASSLVGFRTEAFF. The CDR3 DNA reads TGTGCCAGCAGCTTAGTCGGATTTAGGACTGAAGCTTTCTTT.

This chain joins TRBV1 and TRBJ2-1; the D segment call TRBD2 is taken from the table without a DNA check. TRBV1 is shown as a pseudogene. The CDR3 extends over 18 amino acids. The CDR3 loop is CTSSQEAPLAGGPGEQFF. The DNA for the CDR3 is TGCACCAGCAGCCAAGAGGCCCCCCTAGCGGGAGGGCCAGGGGAGCAGTTCTTC.

The chain uses TRBV2 and TRBJ2-1, with 7 bases matching TRBD1. The CDR3 extends over 13 amino acids. Trimming cost V 4 bases and J 9 bases; bases outside gene matches: 6. Germline V gene lookup returns CDR1 SNHLY and CDR2 FYNNEI. The CDR3, as DNA: TGTGCCAGCAGTGGGAGACAGGGCGGTGAGCAGTTCTTC. Translation gives CASSGRQGGEQFF.

This chain uses TRBV6-1 with TRBJ1-5; 7 nucleotides line up with TRBD1. The CDR3 contains 17 residues. The germline V gene has CDR1 MNHNS and CDR2 SASEGT. V shed 0 bases, J shed 7 bases, and the junction held 12 bases outside the gene matches. DNA of the CDR3: TGTGCCAGCAGTGAAGCCCTCCATAGGGGGCGGGGGCAGCCCCAGCATTTT. This sequence encodes CASSEALHRGRGQPQHF.

V usage is TRBV4-3 and J usage is TRBJ2-7; D is perhaps TRBD2 (6 bases). CDR1 is LGHNA and CDR2 is YSLEER in the germline V gene. The CDR3 spans 17 residues. Trimming took 1 base from V and 0 from J, leaving 16 bases between them. CDR3 sequence reads: CASSQGISGGFSYEQYF. As DNA, the CDR3 is TGCGCCAGCAGCCAAGGTATTAGCGGCGGCTTCTCCTACGAGCAGTACTTC.

The rearrangement joins TRBV28 to TRBJ2-1; a possible D gene is TRBD2 (6 bases). The V end was cut by 5 bases, the J end by 0 bases, with 17 bases between. Germline-derived CDR1 and CDR2 are MDHEN and SYDVKM. This CDR3 spans 17 amino acids. Here the CDR3 reads CASSIYRGSGSYNEQFF. As DNA, the CDR3 is TGTGCCAGCAGTATCTATCGGGGTAGCGGCTCCTACAATGAGCAGTTCTTC.

The chain employs TRBV5-4 and TRBJ2-7, with 8 nucleotides matching TRBD1. The ends lost 4 bases at V and 6 bases at J; junction bases unmatched: 12. The germline gives CDR1 SGHNT, CDR2 YYREEE (reference sequence). The CDR3 contains 15 residues. In DNA form, the CDR3 reads TGTGCCAGCAGCGAACCCGGGACAGGACACGGCGAGCAGTACTTC. Translating gives CASSEPGTGHGEQYF.

The chain recombines TRBV13 with TRBJ1-2; D perhaps matches TRBD1 (5 bases). The germline V gene encodes CDR1 PRHDT and CDR2 FYEKMQ (reference sequence). The CDR3 consists of 15 residues. V was clipped by 4 bases and J by 5 bases, with 17 bases between them. The CDR3 nucleotides read TGTGCCAGCAGCTCCCAACGGGACGGGGCTTATGGCTACACCTTC. It specifies CASSSQRDGAYGYTF.

The chain employs TRBV27 and TRBJ2-7; 9 bases agree with TRBD2. This CDR3 region has 14 residues. V gave up 5 bases and J gave up 3 bases; unmatched junction bases: 5. Germline assignment: CDR1 MNHEY and CDR2 SMNVEV (reference sequence). CDR3 DNA sequence: TGTGCCAGCAGTATAGCGGGAGTGAACTACGAGCAGTACTTC. Its translation is CASSIAGVNYEQYF.

The J gene is TRBJ1-2, the V gene TRBV19, with unresolved D. With 2 bases removed from V and 7 bases from J, the gap between germline ends came to 11 bases. Germline V CDR1 and CDR2: LNHDA, SQIVND (reference sequence). This CDR3 has 13 residues. The CDR3 DNA is TGTGCCAGTAGTATACGCACGGAGGGTGGCTACACCTTC. Protein product: CASSIRTEGGYTF.

The chain employs TRBV2 and TRBJ2-5; D not certain. Deletions cut 8 bases from V and 2 bases from J, with 12 bases between. The CDR3 is made up of 13 amino acids. From germline, CDR1 is SNHLY and CDR2 FYNNEI. The DNA for the CDR3 is TGTGCCAGCGCGTCCGGACGGCAAGAGACCCAGTACTTC. Residues: CASASGRQETQYF.

The J gene is TRBJ2-1, the V gene TRBV7-6, with 7 bases fitting TRBD1. Germline V CDR1 and CDR2: SGHVS, FNYEAQ. CDR3 length: 15 residues. V was clipped by 0 bases and J by 6 bases; unmatched bases: 5. In nucleotides, the CDR3 is TGTGCCAGCAGCTTAGCCGGCAGGGGGAGCAATGAGCAGTTCTTC. Translating gives CASSLAGRGSNEQFF.

The rearrangement uses TRBV5-1 and TRBJ2-5; D uncertain. Trimming shortened V by 4 bases and J by 1 base, and 11 bases separated the two germline ends. This CDR3 is built from 14 residues. CDR1 is SGHRS and CDR2 is YFSETQ in the germline V gene. In DNA, the CDR3 is TGCGCCAGCAGCGGGATGCAAAGCCAAGAGACCCAGTACTTC. This encodes CASSGMQSQETQYF.

The rearrangement joins TRBV6-1 to TRBJ1-2; D remains unclear. Between the trimmed V and J ends, which lost 0 bases and 0 bases, there was a span of 11 bases. The CDR3 has 16 amino acids. Germline CDR1 and CDR2: MNHNS and SASEGT. In DNA form, the CDR3 reads TGTGCCAGCAGTGAAGCGCTGACCGCGGCTAACTATGGCTACACCTTC. Its translation is CASSEALTAANYGYTF.

The chain has TRBV5-4 and TRBJ1-3, with a tentative D call TRBD1 (6 bases). This CDR3 comprises 17 residues. The V gene lost 0 bases and the J gene lost 0 bases, with 13 bases spanning the gap. The V gene's germline CDR1 is SGHNT and CDR2 YYREEE (reference sequence). CDR3 sequence: CASSLEGGLSSGNTIYF. The CDR3 region has the DNA TGTGCCAGCAGCTTGGAGGGGGGCCTGAGCTCTGGAAACACCATATATTTT.

The chain employs TRBV28 and TRBJ2-6; 11 nucleotides line up with TRBD1. With V trimmed by 2 bases and J by 8 bases, 11 bases remained unmatched. The CDR3 loop spans 18 amino acids. The germline V gene encodes CDR1 MDHEN and CDR2 SYDVKM. The CDR3 region is CASSLPKDRGLFPNVLTF. In DNA, the CDR3 is TGTGCCAGCAGTTTACCTAAGGACAGGGGGCTTTTCCCCAACGTCCTGACTTTC.